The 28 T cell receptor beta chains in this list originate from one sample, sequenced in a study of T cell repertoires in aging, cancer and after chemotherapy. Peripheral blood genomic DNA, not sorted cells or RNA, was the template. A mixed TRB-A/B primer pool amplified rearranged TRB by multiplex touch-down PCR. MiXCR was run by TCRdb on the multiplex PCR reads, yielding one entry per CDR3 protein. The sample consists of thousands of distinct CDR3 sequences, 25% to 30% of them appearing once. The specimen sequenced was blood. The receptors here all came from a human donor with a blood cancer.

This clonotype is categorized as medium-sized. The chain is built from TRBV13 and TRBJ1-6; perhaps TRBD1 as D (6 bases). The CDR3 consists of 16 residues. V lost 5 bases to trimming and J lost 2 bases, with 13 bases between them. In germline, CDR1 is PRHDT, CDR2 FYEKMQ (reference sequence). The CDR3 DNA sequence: TGTGCCAGCAGCGCGAGGACAGAGGCCTATAATTCACCCCTCCACTTT. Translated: CASSARTEAYNSPLHF. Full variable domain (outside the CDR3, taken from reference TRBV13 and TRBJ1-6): AAGVIQSPRHLIKEKRETATLKCYPIPRHDTVYWYQQGPGQDPQFLISFYEKMQSDKGSIPDRFSAQQFSDYHSELNMSSLELGDSALYFCASSARTEAYNSPLHFGNGTRLTVT.

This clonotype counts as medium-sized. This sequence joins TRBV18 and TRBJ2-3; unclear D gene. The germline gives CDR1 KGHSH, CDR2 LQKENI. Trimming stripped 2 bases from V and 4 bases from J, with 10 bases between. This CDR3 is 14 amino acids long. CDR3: CASSPRVVADTQYF. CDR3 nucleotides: TGTGCCAGCTCACCAAGAGTAGTGGCAGATACGCAGTATTTT.

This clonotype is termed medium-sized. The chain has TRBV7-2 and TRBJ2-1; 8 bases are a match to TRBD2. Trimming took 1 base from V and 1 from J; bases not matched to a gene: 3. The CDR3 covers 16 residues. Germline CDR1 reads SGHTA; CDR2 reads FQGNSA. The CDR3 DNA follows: TGTGCCAGCAGCTTAGGGGCGGGAGGTTCCTACAATGAGCAGTTCTTC. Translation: CASSLGAGGSYNEQFF.

The CDR3 nucleotides are TGTGCCTGGAAAATTCCAGGGAACTATGGCTACACCTTC. Residues: CAWKIPGNYGYTF. The chain joins TRBV30 to TRBJ1-2, with D possibly being TRBD1 (5 bases). The germline gives CDR1 GTSNPN, CDR2 SVGIG (reference sequence). There are 13 residues in the CDR3. Deletions cut 4 bases from V and 2 bases from J, with 11 bases between.

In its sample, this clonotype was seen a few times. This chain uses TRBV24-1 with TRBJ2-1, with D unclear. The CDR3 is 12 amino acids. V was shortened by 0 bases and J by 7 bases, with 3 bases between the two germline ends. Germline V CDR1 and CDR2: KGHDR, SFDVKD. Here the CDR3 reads CATSDLPNEQFF. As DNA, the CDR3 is TGTGCCACCAGTGATTTGCCGAATGAGCAGTTCTTC.

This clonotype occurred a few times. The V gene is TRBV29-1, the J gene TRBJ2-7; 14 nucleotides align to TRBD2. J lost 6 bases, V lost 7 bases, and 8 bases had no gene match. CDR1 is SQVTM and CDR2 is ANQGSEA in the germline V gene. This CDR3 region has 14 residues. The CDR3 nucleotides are TGCAGCGCCCGAGGGGGGACTAGCGGGAGCGAGCAGTACTTC. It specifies CSARGGTSGSEQYF.

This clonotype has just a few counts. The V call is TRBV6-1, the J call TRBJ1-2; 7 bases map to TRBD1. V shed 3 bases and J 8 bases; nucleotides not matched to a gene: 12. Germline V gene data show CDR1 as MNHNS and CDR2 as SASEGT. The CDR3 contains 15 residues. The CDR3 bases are TGTGCCAGCAGTGACCCTACGACAGGGCGTGGCGGCTACACCTTC. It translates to CASSDPTTGRGGYTF.

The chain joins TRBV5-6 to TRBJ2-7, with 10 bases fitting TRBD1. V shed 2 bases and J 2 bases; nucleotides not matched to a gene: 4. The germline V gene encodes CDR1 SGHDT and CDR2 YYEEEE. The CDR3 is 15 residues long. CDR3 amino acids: CASSFYGTGAYEQYF. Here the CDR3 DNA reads TGTGCCAGCAGCTTTTATGGGACAGGGGCCTACGAGCAGTACTTC.

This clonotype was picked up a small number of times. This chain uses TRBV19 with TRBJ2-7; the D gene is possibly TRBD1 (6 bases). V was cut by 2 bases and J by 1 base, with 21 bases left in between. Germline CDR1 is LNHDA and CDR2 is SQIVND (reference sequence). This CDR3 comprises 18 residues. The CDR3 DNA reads TGTGCCAGTAGTATACAGACAGGTCGCGGCCGCCGATCCTACGAGCAGTACTTC. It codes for CASSIQTGRGRRSYEQYF.

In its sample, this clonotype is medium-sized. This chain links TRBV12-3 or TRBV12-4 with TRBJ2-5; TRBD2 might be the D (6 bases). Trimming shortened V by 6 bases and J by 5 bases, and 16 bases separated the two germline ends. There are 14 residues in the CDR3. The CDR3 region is CASSRSIGRETQYF. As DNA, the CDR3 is TGTGCCAGCAGCCGATCAATAGGGAGGGAGACCCAGTACTTC.

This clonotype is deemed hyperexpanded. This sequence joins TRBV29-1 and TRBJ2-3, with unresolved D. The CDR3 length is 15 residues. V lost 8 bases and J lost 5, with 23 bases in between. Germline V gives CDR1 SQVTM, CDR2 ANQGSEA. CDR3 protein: CSCLVVGRVEDTQYF. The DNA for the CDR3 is TGCAGCTGTCTGGTTGTAGGTAGGGTCGAAGATACGCAGTATTTT.

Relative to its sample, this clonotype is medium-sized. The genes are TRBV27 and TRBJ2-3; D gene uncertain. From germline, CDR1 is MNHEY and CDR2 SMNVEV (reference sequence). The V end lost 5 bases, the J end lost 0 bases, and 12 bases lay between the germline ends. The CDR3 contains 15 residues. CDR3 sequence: CASSLYQDSTDTQYF. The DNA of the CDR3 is TGTGCCAGCAGTCTCTATCAGGATAGCACAGATACGCAGTATTTT.

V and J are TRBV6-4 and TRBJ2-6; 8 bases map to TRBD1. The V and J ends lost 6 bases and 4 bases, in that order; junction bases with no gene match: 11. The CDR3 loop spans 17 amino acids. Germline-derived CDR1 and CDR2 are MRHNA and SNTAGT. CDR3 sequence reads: CASRPVGDRSGANVLTF. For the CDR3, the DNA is TGTGCCAGCAGGCCTGTGGGGGACAGGTCCGGGGCCAACGTCCTGACTTTC.

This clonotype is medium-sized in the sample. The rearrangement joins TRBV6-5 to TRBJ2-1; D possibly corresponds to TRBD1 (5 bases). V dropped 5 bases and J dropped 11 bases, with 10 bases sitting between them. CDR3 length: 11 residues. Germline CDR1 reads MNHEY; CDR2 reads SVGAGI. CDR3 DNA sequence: TGTGCCAGCAGTAGGGGAAATAAGCAGTTCTTC. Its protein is CASSRGNKQFF.

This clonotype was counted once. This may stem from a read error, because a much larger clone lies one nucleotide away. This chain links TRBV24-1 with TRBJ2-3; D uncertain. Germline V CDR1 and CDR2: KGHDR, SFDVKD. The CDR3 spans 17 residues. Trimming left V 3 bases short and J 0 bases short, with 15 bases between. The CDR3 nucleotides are TGTGCCACCAGTGATCCCCAAGTTGGGCGGAGCACAGATACGCAGTATTTT. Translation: CATSDPQVGRSTDTQYF.

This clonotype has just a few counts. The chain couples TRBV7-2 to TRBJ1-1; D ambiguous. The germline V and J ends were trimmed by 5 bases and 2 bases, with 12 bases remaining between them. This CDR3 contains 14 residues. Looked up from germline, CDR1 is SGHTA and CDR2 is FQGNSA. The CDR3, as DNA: TGTGCCAGCAGCCCTGCGGCGGCTAACACTGAAGCTTTCTTT. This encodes CASSPAAANTEAFF.

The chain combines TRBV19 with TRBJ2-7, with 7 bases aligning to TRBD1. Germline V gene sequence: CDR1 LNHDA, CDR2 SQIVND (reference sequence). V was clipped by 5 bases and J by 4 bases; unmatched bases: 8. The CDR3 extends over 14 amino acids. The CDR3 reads CASSPGTVSYEQYF. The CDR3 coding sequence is TGTGCCAGTAGTCCCGGGACAGTCTCGTACGAGCAGTACTTC. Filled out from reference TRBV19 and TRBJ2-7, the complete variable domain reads DGGITQSPKYLFRKEGQNVTLSCEQNLNHDAMYWYRQDPGQGLRLIYYSQIVNDFQKGDIAEGYSVSREKKESFPLTVTSAQKNPTAFYLCASSPGTVSYEQYFGPGTRLTVT.

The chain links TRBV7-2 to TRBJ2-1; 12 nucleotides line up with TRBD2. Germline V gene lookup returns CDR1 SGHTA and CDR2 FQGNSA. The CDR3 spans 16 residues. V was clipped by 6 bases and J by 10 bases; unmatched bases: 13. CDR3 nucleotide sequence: TGTGCCAGCAGTTCCCGGACTAGCGGGAACCCCAGGGAGCAGTTCTTC. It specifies CASSSRTSGNPREQFF. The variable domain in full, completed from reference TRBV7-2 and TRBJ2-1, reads GAGVSQSPSNKVTEKGKDVELRCDPISGHTALYWYRQSLGQGLEFLIYFQGNSAPDKSGLPSDRFSAERTGGSVSTLTIQRTQQEDSAVYLCASSSRTSGNPREQFFGPGTRLTVL.

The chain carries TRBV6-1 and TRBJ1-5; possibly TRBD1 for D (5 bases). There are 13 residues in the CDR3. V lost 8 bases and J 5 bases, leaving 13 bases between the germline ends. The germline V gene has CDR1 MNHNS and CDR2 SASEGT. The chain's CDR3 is CASGAERDQPQHF. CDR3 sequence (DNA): TGTGCCAGCGGGGCCGAACGGGATCAGCCCCAGCATTTT.

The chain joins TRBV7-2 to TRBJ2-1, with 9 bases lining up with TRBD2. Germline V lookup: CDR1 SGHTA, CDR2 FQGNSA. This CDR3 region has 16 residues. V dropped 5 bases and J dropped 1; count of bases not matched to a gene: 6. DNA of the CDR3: TGTGCCAGCAGCGCCCTAGCGGGAAGGTCCTACAATGAGCAGTTCTTC. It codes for CASSALAGRSYNEQFF.

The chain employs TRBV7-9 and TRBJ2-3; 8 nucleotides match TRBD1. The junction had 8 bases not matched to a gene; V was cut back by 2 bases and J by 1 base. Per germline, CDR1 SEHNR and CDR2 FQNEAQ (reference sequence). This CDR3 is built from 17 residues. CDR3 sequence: CASSLQGAPLRTDTQYF. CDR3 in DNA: TGTGCCAGCAGCTTACAGGGGGCCCCACTCCGCACAGATACGCAGTATTTT.

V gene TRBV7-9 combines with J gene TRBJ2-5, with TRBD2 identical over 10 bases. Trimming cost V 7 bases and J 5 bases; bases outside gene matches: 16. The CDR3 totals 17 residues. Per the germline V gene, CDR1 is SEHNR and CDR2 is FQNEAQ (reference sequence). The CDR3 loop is CASNIGVLAGDSETQYF. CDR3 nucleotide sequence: TGTGCCAGCAACATTGGGGTTCTAGCGGGAGATTCCGAGACCCAGTACTTC.

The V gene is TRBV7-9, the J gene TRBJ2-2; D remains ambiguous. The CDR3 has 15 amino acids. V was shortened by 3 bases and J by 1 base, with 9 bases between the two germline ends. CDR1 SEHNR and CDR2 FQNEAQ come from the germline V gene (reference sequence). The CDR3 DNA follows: TGTGCCAGCAGCTTTTCCGCCTGGAACACCGGGGAGCTGTTTTTT. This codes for CASSFSAWNTGELFF. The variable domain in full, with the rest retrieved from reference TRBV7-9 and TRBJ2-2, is DTGVSQNPRHKITKRGQNVTFRCDPISEHNRLYWYRQTLGQGPEFLTYFQNEAQLEKSRLLSDRFSAERPKGSFSTLEIQRTEQGDSAMYLCASSFSAWNTGELFFGEGSRLTVL.

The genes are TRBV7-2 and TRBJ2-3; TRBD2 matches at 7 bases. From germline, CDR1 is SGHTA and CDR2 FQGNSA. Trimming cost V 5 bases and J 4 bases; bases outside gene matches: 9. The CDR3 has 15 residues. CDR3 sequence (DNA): TGTGCCAGCAGCCGCAGGGACTACTACTCAGATACGCAGTATTTT. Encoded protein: CASSRRDYYSDTQYF.

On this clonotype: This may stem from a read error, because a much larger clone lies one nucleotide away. This CDR3 is CASQSDTDTKYF. CDR3 DNA: TGTGCCAGCCAGAGCGACACAGATACGAAGTATTTT. The J gene is TRBJ2-3, the V gene TRBV19, with unresolved D. The CDR3 length is 12 residues. From germline, CDR1 is LNHDA and CDR2 SQIVND (reference sequence).

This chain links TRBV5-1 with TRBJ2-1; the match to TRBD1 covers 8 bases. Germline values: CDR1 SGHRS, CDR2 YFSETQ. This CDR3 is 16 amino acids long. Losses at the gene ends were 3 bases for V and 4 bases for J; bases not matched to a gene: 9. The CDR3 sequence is CASSSEPGQEYNEQFF. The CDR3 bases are TGCGCCAGCAGCTCCGAACCGGGACAGGAATACAATGAGCAGTTCTTC.

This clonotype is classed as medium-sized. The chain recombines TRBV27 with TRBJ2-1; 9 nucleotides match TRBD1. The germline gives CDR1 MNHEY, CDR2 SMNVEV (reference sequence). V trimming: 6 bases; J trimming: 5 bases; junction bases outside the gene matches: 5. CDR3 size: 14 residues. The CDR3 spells CASRTGGVNNEQFF. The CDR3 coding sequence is TGTGCCAGCAGAACAGGGGGCGTTAACAATGAGCAGTTCTTC.

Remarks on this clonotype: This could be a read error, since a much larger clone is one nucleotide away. CDR3 amino acids: CASSSGGQETHYF. For the CDR3, the DNA is TGTGCCAGCAGTTCAGGTGGCCAAGAGACCCATTACTTC. The gene calls are TRBV27 and TRBJ2-5, with unresolved D. This CDR3 comprises 13 residues. CDR1 and CDR2 from the germline V gene are MNHEY and SMNVEV (reference sequence).